This is a list of T cell receptor beta chains from one sample in a study of T cell clonotyping in hematopoietic cell transplantation. Repertoires were generated with immunoSEQ multiplex PCR, while TCRdb's copy carries only in-frame clones and drops some. The table has roughly 40,000 clones, about 85% seen once; the top ten hold approximately 3%. Here the sequenced sample was peripheral blood mononuclear cells, taken before stem cell transplant. These receptors were collected from a man in his sixties with acute myeloid leukemia. Some clones in this sample may be carry-over from other donors' samples. CDR3s include the opening cysteine and the closing phenylalanine or tryptophan. The order of the fields is J gene, CDR3 length, V gene, clone size, CDR3 protein. Clone size appears in some rows only: once, few, many, or a class for an expanded clone.

j_call: TRBJ1-2; cdr3_length: 14; v_call: TRBV6-1; clone_size: few; cdr3_aa: CASSTTNGGYGYTF
j_call: TRBJ1-1; cdr3_length: 15; v_call: TRBV6-1; clone_size: NA; cdr3_aa: CASSRDVIENTEAFF
j_call: TRBJ2-7; cdr3_length: 14; v_call: TRBV29-1; clone_size: NA; cdr3_aa: CSVVNSGEYYEQYF
j_call: TRBJ1-2; cdr3_length: 11; v_call: TRBV2; clone_size: NA; cdr3_aa: CASSGNYGYTF
j_call: TRBJ1-6; cdr3_length: 15; v_call: TRBV27; clone_size: once; cdr3_aa: CASSLFFLRGSPLHF
j_call: TRBJ2-7; cdr3_length: 15; v_call: TRBV6-1; clone_size: NA; cdr3_aa: CASGRGQLEGWKQYF
j_call: TRBJ2-7; cdr3_length: 17; v_call: TRBV6-4; clone_size: NA; cdr3_aa: CASSDPGTVICSYEQYF
j_call: TRBJ1-5; cdr3_length: 16; v_call: TRBV6-1; clone_size: NA; cdr3_aa: CASSGGETAYNQPQHF
j_call: TRBJ2-7; cdr3_length: 16; v_call: TRBV28; clone_size: NA; cdr3_aa: CASSPTTGTGVNEQYF
j_call: TRBJ2-7; cdr3_length: 12; v_call: TRBV6-6; clone_size: NA; cdr3_aa: CASSYSSYEQYF
j_call: TRBJ1-4; cdr3_length: 14; v_call: TRBV5-4; clone_size: NA; cdr3_aa: CASSPGQRYEKLFF
j_call: TRBJ2-7; cdr3_length: 13; v_call: TRBV6-6; clone_size: NA; cdr3_aa: CASSGIMRYEQYF
j_call: TRBJ2-7; cdr3_length: 16; v_call: TRBV7-9; clone_size: NA; cdr3_aa: CASSFSGTGVAYEQYF
j_call: TRBJ2-7; cdr3_length: 15; v_call: TRBV7-2; clone_size: few; cdr3_aa: CASGETGGSYYEQYF
j_call: TRBJ2-3; cdr3_length: 14; v_call: TRBV5-1; clone_size: NA; cdr3_aa: CASSLGRTTDTQYF
j_call: TRBJ1-2; cdr3_length: 13; v_call: TRBV5-4; clone_size: NA; cdr3_aa: CASSLAGNYGYTF
j_call: TRBJ1-5; cdr3_length: 13; v_call: TRBV27; clone_size: NA; cdr3_aa: CASGEHSNQPQHF
j_call: TRBJ1-4; cdr3_length: 14; v_call: TRBV19; clone_size: once; cdr3_aa: CASSREGGDEKLFF
j_call: TRBJ1-2; cdr3_length: 16; v_call: TRBV18; clone_size: once; cdr3_aa: CASSPSRQGERYGYTF
j_call: TRBJ2-7; cdr3_length: 18; v_call: TRBV11-3; clone_size: NA; cdr3_aa: CASSPGLAGGRVGYEQYF
j_call: TRBJ1-1; cdr3_length: 15; v_call: TRBV10-3; clone_size: NA; cdr3_aa: CAISGQSTMNTEAFF
j_call: TRBJ2-4; cdr3_length: 16; v_call: TRBV5-1; clone_size: once; cdr3_aa: CASSLTSGGAKNIQYF
j_call: TRBJ2-7; cdr3_length: 16; v_call: TRBV2; clone_size: NA; cdr3_aa: CASSALPVGSSYEQYF
j_call: TRBJ2-5; cdr3_length: 13; v_call: TRBV25-1; clone_size: NA; cdr3_aa: CASSGQGVETQYF
j_call: TRBJ2-3; cdr3_length: 18; v_call: TRBV13; clone_size: NA; cdr3_aa: CASSPGLAGRPSTDTQYF
j_call: TRBJ1-6; cdr3_length: 16; v_call: TRBV19; clone_size: once; cdr3_aa: CASSIYRTGLDSPLHF
j_call: TRBJ1-4; cdr3_length: 12; v_call: TRBV28; clone_size: NA; cdr3_aa: CAVKGPREKLFF
j_call: TRBJ2-7; cdr3_length: 17; v_call: TRBV4-3; clone_size: NA; cdr3_aa: CASSQGLGSGASYEQYF
j_call: TRBJ1-5; cdr3_length: 17; v_call: TRBV15; clone_size: NA; cdr3_aa: CATSPHRGLGSNQPQHF
j_call: TRBJ1-5; cdr3_length: 12; v_call: TRBV15; clone_size: NA; cdr3_aa: CATSRDWGLQHF
j_call: TRBJ1-2; cdr3_length: 15; v_call: TRBV11-3; clone_size: NA; cdr3_aa: CASSPGRASNYGYTF
j_call: TRBJ1-5; cdr3_length: 15; v_call: TRBV10-3; clone_size: few; cdr3_aa: CAISGKEDSNQPQHF
j_call: NA; cdr3_length: 14; v_call: TRBV27; clone_size: NA; cdr3_aa: CASCKVGVAYEQYF
j_call: TRBJ1-3; cdr3_length: 19; v_call: TRBV2; clone_size: NA; cdr3_aa: CASSEALNPSHRSGNTIYF
j_call: TRBJ2-7; cdr3_length: 11; v_call: TRBV6-5; clone_size: NA; cdr3_aa: CASSSAYEQYF
j_call: TRBJ2-7; cdr3_length: 12; v_call: TRBV5-6; clone_size: NA; cdr3_aa: CASSLQGYEQYF
j_call: TRBJ1-5; cdr3_length: 16; v_call: TRBV28; clone_size: NA; cdr3_aa: CASSLGSRGSNQPQHF
j_call: TRBJ2-7; cdr3_length: 16; v_call: TRBV29-1; clone_size: few; cdr3_aa: CSVEGGTRGAPYEQYF
j_call: TRBJ1-5; cdr3_length: 15; v_call: TRBV9; clone_size: NA; cdr3_aa: CASSAGQGRGQPQHF
j_call: TRBJ2-7; cdr3_length: 14; v_call: TRBV7-2; clone_size: NA; cdr3_aa: CASSRGGRPYEQYF
j_call: TRBJ2-3; cdr3_length: 15; v_call: TRBV2; clone_size: NA; cdr3_aa: CASHERETSTDTQYF
j_call: TRBJ1-1; cdr3_length: 15; v_call: TRBV5-4; clone_size: NA; cdr3_aa: CASSSLAGVNTEAFF
j_call: TRBJ1-2; cdr3_length: 15; v_call: TRBV5-4; clone_size: NA; cdr3_aa: CASSFRDRVLGGYTF